Listed here are 7 T cell receptor beta chains from one sample, sequenced in a study of cytotoxic CD8 clonotypes in ibrutinib-treated CLL. Sequenced by immunoSEQ multiplex PCR; TCRdb stores in-frame clones only, minus some. The sample carries over 200,000 clones, around 75% recorded once. The material was PBMCs, obtained after 12 months of ibrutinib treatment. The receptors derive from a human donor with chronic lymphocytic leukemia.

The chain carries TRBV5-4 and TRBJ1-1; TRBD1 aligns across 7 bases. The CDR3 totals 12 residues. V lost 2 bases to trimming and J lost 10 bases; unmatched junction nucleotides: 5. CDR1 and CDR2 from the germline V gene are SGHNT and YYREEE (reference sequence). CDR3 in amino acids: CASSFNQGGAFF. In DNA form, the CDR3 reads TGTGCCAGCAGCTTTAATCAGGGGGGAGCTTTCTTT.

The chain combines TRBV5-3 with TRBJ1-3; 7 nucleotides match TRBD1. TRBV5-3 is labeled an ORF, and its function is uncertain. V lost 4 bases, J lost 5 bases, and 6 bases stayed unmatched. There are 14 residues in the CDR3. The CDR3 region has the DNA TGTGCCAGAAGCCCTGGGACAGAGAGAAACACCATATATTTT. Encoded protein: CARSPGTERNTIYF.

The V gene is TRBV7-9, the J gene TRBJ2-3; the match to TRBD2 covers 11 bases. This CDR3 region has 15 residues. The germline V gene has CDR1 SEHNR and CDR2 FQNEAQ (reference sequence). V dropped 6 bases and J dropped 6; count of bases not matched to a gene: 8. The CDR3 bases are TGTGCCAGCAGTCTCCATAGCGGGGGGGCGGATACGCAGTATTTT. Translated: CASSLHSGGADTQYF.

The genes are TRBV5-1 and TRBJ1-2; TRBD1 might be the D (5 bases). The V gene lost 4 bases and the J gene lost 7 bases, with 14 bases spanning the gap. The CDR3 totals 13 residues. The V gene's germline CDR1 is SGHRS and CDR2 YFSETQ. CDR3 residues: CASSPGTLVGYTF. The CDR3 DNA reads as TGCGCCAGCAGCCCAGGGACTTTGGTTGGCTACACCTTC.

In DNA, the CDR3 is TGTGCCAGCAGCTTCCTGGCGGGAGGCACAGATACGCAGTATTTT. Translating it yields CASSFLAGGTDTQYF. The rearrangement links TRBV11-3 to TRBJ2-3; 7 bases are shared with TRBD2. Germline CDR1 is SGHNT and CDR2 is YENEEA. V was clipped by 3 bases and J by 1 base; unmatched bases: 4. The CDR3 extends over 15 amino acids.

The chain uses TRBV7-9 and TRBJ1-1; D unclear. The CDR3 runs to 10 residues. Trimming left V 4 bases short and J 9 bases short, with 6 bases between. Germline V lookup: CDR1 SEHNR, CDR2 FQNEAQ (reference sequence). The CDR3 here is CASSSAQAFF. In nucleotides, the CDR3 is TGTGCCAGCAGCTCCGCCCAAGCTTTCTTT.

The chain carries TRBV4-1 and TRBJ2-7; D not certain. The CDR3 has 15 amino acids. Germline assignment: CDR1 MGHRA and CDR2 YSYEKL. Trimming stripped 4 bases from V and 0 bases from J, with 13 bases between. The CDR3 here is CASSPENWSSYEQYF. The DNA for the CDR3 is TGCGCCAGCAGCCCCGAGAACTGGAGCTCCTACGAGCAGTACTTC.